The entry below gives a single T cell receptor (beta chain) sequence along with its context. These data belong to a study of T cell changes during pregnancy in multiple sclerosis. The V gene end was trimmed by 4 bases and the J gene end by 5 bases; junction bases not matched to a gene: 4. Germline-derived CDR1 and CDR2 are SGHTA and FQGNSA. The CDR3 sequence is 13 residues long. This table comes from immunoSEQ multiplex PCR, and its TCRdb copy is limited to in-frame clones, with some not included. Of tens of thousands of clones listed, roughly 94% are singletons. The sequencing used CD4+ T cells from peripheral blood mononuclear cells, collected in the second trimester of pregnancy. This rearrangement joins TRBV7-2 to TRBJ1-1; TRBD1 matches at 7 bases. The sequence came from a female donor with multiple sclerosis, enrolled in a pregnancy study. The CDR3 protein is CASSYTGETEAFF. The DNA of the CDR3 is TGTGCCAGCAGCTATACAGGGGAAACTGAAGCTTTCTTT. The variable domain in full, completed from reference TRBV7-2 and TRBJ1-1, reads GAGVSQSPSNKVTEKGKDVELRCDPISGHTALYWYRQSLGQGLEFLIYFQGNSAPDKSGLPSDRFSAERTGGSVSTLTIQRTQQEDSAVYLCASSYTGETEAFFGQGTRLTVV.